This T cell receptor beta chain stems from a study of blood T cells in healthy people across ages. Study results and caveats: PBMCs went unsorted, and a conclusive naive versus antigen-experienced comparison was therefore prevented.

Approximately 9.7 milliliters was the volume of peripheral blood drawn from each donor. A word on this clonotype: Its antigen is still unknown.

The CDR3 is made up of 15 amino acids. Germline values: CDR1 DFQATT, CDR2 SNEGSKA (reference sequence). Trimming stripped 7 bases from V and 0 bases from J, with 16 bases between. Next came a second PCR, run for about 6 to 11 cycles, which used a sample-barcoded 5' primer along with a J-beta primer mix. The template-switch adaptor, which had 12 random nucleotides, put a tag on each cDNA molecule. Every sample gave at least 3 million paired-end reads containing CDR3. TCRdb independently ran MiXCR on the 5' RACE reads; one entry per CDR3 protein. The sample holds over a million distinct CDR3 sequences, about 40% seen once.

Sequencing input: blood. The source is a woman under 30 in good health. This rearrangement joins TRBV20-1 to TRBJ2-4; a weak D match, TRBD1 (6 bases). The CDR3 loop reads CSGTVGILAKNIQYF. In DNA form, the CDR3 reads TGCAGTGGGACAGTTGGTATTCTAGCCAAAAACATTCAGTACTTC.